Shown below are 26 T cell receptor beta chains from a single sample sequenced in a study of cytomegalovirus exposure and HLA in healthy donors. PCR was performed using 60 Vbeta and 13 Jbeta primers. Assay used: immunoSEQ multiplex PCR; TCRdb lists only in-frame clones, some missing. The data hold about 190,000 clones, with around 78% observed a single time. Sequenced material: PBMCs. These receptors were obtained from a woman aged 25-40 years in good health and CMV-seropositive.

The V call is TRBV11-3, the J call TRBJ2-3; 14 nucleotides agree with TRBD2. CDR1 and CDR2 (germline): SGHNT, YENEEA. The CDR3 loop spans 18 amino acids. The V gene end was trimmed by 2 bases and the J gene end by 3 bases; junction bases not matched to a gene: 7. The CDR3, as DNA: TGTGCCAGCAGCTTAAACTCCTGGACTAGCGGGAGGACAGATACGCAGTATTTT. Translated: CASSLNSWTSGRTDTQYF.

The gene calls are TRBV14 and TRBJ2-7; TRBD1 aligns across 7 bases. Germline CDR1 is SGHDN and CDR2 is FVKESK. The CDR3 runs 15 residues. V shed 5 bases and J 0 bases; nucleotides not matched to a gene: 7. The CDR3: CASSAGQAPSYEQYF. Here the CDR3 DNA reads TGTGCCAGCAGCGCAGGACAGGCCCCCTCCTACGAGCAGTACTTC.

The rearrangement uses TRBV6-1 and TRBJ1-2; D is uncertain. Per germline, CDR1 MNHNS and CDR2 SASEGT. The CDR3 is 11 residues long. V lost 5 bases and J 6 bases, leaving 7 bases between the germline ends. The CDR3 DNA sequence: TGTGCCAGCAGTTACGGGGATGGCTACACCTTC. This translates into CASSYGDGYTF.

The CDR3 coding sequence is TGTGCCAGCAGGGCTTCAAAAGGGCTAGCGCGAGACACAGATACGCAGTATTTT. Protein sequence: CASRASKGLARDTDTQYF. This chain links TRBV11-2 with TRBJ2-3; weak D call: TRBD2 (6 bases). Between the trimmed V and J ends, which lost 6 bases and 2 bases, there was a span of 24 bases. Germline CDR1 is SGHAT and CDR2 is FQNNGV. CDR3 length: 18 amino acids.

This clone was picked up a small number of times. This sequence joins TRBV10-3 and TRBJ1-5, with 7 bases matching TRBD1. The CDR3 loop spans 17 amino acids. Trimming at V came to 0 bases and at J to 2 bases, leaving 7 bases not matched to a gene. Germline values: CDR1 ENHRY, CDR2 SYGVKD. The CDR3 DNA sequence: TGTGCCATCAGTGAGTCGAACAGGGGAGGCGGCAATCAGCCCCAGCATTTT. Amino acid sequence: CAISESNRGGGNQPQHF.

The chain uses TRBV29-1 and TRBJ1-1; D perhaps matches TRBD1 (6 bases). Germline CDR1 reads SQVTM; CDR2 reads ANQGSEA. CDR3 length: 16 amino acids. V was clipped by 6 bases and J by 5 bases, with 25 bases between them. This CDR3 reads CSVAARGEGGRTEAFF. The CDR3 nucleotides are TGCAGCGTCGCCGCGCGGGGGGAAGGGGGAAGGACTGAAGCTTTCTTT.

This chain connects TRBV9 to TRBJ2-5, with 7 bases aligning to TRBD2. The CDR3 totals 16 residues. V lost 3 bases, J lost 5 bases, and 13 bases stayed unmatched. CDR1 SGDLS and CDR2 YYNGEE come from the germline V gene. Here the CDR3 reads CASSAGGLVTQETQYF. The CDR3 DNA reads TGTGCCAGCAGCGCAGGTGGACTAGTCACACAGGAGACCCAGTACTTC.

The rearrangement links TRBV30 to TRBJ1-4; D remains ambiguous. CDR1 is GTSNPN and CDR2 is SVGIG in the germline V gene (reference sequence). The CDR3 runs 17 residues. Trimming took 2 bases from V and 5 from J, leaving 21 bases between them. CDR3 sequence reads: CAWSFSDFRVLNEKLFF. The DNA of the CDR3 is TGTGCCTGGAGTTTCTCCGATTTCCGGGTCCTGAATGAAAAACTGTTTTTT.

The chain links TRBV19 to TRBJ1-4; D is perhaps TRBD1 (5 bases). Trimming pared 10 bases from V and 6 bases from J, leaving 15 bases between. Germline V gene lookup returns CDR1 LNHDA and CDR2 SQIVND (reference sequence). The CDR3 spans 13 residues. The CDR3 DNA follows: TGTGCCACTCGTGGGGGAGGCGATGAAAAACTGTTTTTT. Its protein is CATRGGGDEKLFF. The full variable domain, its missing parts supplied by reference TRBV19 and TRBJ1-4, is DGGITQSPKYLFRKEGQNVTLSCEQNLNHDAMYWYRQDPGQGLRLIYYSQIVNDFQKGDIAEGYSVSREKKESFPLTVTSAQKNPTAFYLCATRGGGDEKLFFGSGTQLSVL.

The chain links TRBV9 to TRBJ2-7; unclear D gene. CDR1 and CDR2 from the germline V gene are SGDLS and YYNGEE. The ends were cut back, 0 bases at V and 2 bases at J, with 9 bases in the middle. The CDR3 spans 14 residues. The CDR3 sequence is CASSVGSGPYEQYF. DNA of the CDR3: TGTGCCAGCAGCGTAGGATCAGGTCCCTACGAGCAGTACTTC.

This clone was found a few times. The chain links TRBV6-5 to TRBJ1-2; TRBD1 might be the D (6 bases). Germline V CDR1 and CDR2: MNHEY, SVGAGI. The CDR3 is made up of 12 amino acids. V shed 2 bases and J shed 7 bases, with 8 bases lying between them. This CDR3 reads CASSYKDSGYTF. The CDR3 nucleotides are TGTGCCAGCAGTTACAAGGACAGTGGCTACACCTTC.

The chain couples TRBV4-1 to TRBJ2-5, with 14 nucleotides matching TRBD2. With 4 bases clipped from V and 7 bases from J, the junction kept 2 bases outside the gene matches. From germline, CDR1 is MGHRA and CDR2 YSYEKL. The CDR3 contains 14 residues. CDR3 residues: CASSPTSGGGTQYF. The CDR3 region has the DNA TGCGCCAGCAGCCCGACTAGCGGGGGGGGGACCCAGTACTTC.

CDR3 nucleotide sequence: TGTGCCAGCAGCTTGACAGGGAACGAAAAACTGTTTTTT. Translation gives CASSLTGNEKLFF. The chain carries TRBV5-4 and TRBJ1-4, with D perhaps TRBD1 (6 bases). V was shortened by 1 base and J by 8 bases, with 9 bases between the two germline ends. CDR1 is SGHNT, CDR2 YYREEE, per germline (reference sequence). This CDR3 is 13 amino acids long.

This clone was recorded once. The rearrangement links TRBV11-2 to TRBJ2-7; 7 positions match TRBD2. The trim removed 6 bases at V and 5 bases at J, leaving 7 bases unmatched. Germline CDR1 is SGHAT and CDR2 is FQNNGV. The CDR3 runs 13 residues. The CDR3 sequence is CASRSAGVHEQYF. The DNA of the CDR3 is TGTGCCAGCAGAAGCGCGGGAGTACACGAGCAGTACTTC.

This sequence joins TRBV28 and TRBJ1-5, with TRBD1 as a possible D gene (5 bases). CDR1 and CDR2 (germline): MDHEN, SYDVKM. The CDR3 spans 14 residues. V was pared by 3 bases and J by 7 bases, with 13 bases between. CDR3: CASSFRRVGQPQHF. Written as DNA, the CDR3 is TGTGCCAGCAGTTTCCGCAGGGTCGGCCAGCCCCAGCATTTT.

This clone was counted a single time. V and J are TRBV28 and TRBJ2-5; D remains ambiguous. V was pared by 4 bases and J by 1 base, with 10 bases between. CDR1 and CDR2 (germline): MDHEN, SYDVKM. The length of the CDR3 is 14 residues. CDR3 nucleotides: TGTGCCAGCAGTTCCCCCAGGCTCCAAGAGACCCAGTACTTC. This sequence encodes CASSSPRLQETQYF.

The chain carries TRBV6-5 and TRBJ1-1, with 8 positions matching TRBD1. CDR1 is MNHEY, CDR2 SVGAGI, per germline. The CDR3 runs to 16 residues. Unmatched junction bases numbered 10, after V lost 2 bases and J lost 5 bases. The DNA for the CDR3 is TGTGCCAGCAGTTACACCCCCCAGGGGGCGAGAACTGAAGCTTTCTTT. Encoded protein: CASSYTPQGARTEAFF.

The rearrangement links TRBV5-8 to TRBJ2-7; 9 positions agree with TRBD1. Germline assignment: CDR1 SGHTS and CDR2 YDEGEE. Trimming cost V 4 bases and J 1 base; bases outside gene matches: 6. The CDR3 length is 15 residues. The CDR3 reads CASSPRDRDSYEQYF. Here the CDR3 DNA reads TGTGCCAGCAGCCCCCGGGACAGGGATTCCTACGAGCAGTACTTC. The full variable domain, in which reference TRBV5-8 and TRBJ2-7 provide the parts outside the CDR3, is EAGVTQSPTHLIKTRGQQATLRCSPISGHTSVYWYQQALGLGLQFLLWYDEGEERNRGNFPPRFSGRQFPNYSSELNVNALELEDSALYLCASSPRDRDSYEQYFGPGTRLTVT.

This sequence joins TRBV5-4 and TRBJ2-3; 12 positions match TRBD2. The V gene end was trimmed by 4 bases and the J gene end by 5 bases; junction bases not matched to a gene: 11. Germline V gives CDR1 SGHNT, CDR2 YYREEE (reference sequence). The CDR3 has 17 residues. This chain's CDR3 is CASSPRASGGARDTQYF. The CDR3 nucleotides are TGTGCCAGCAGCCCGCGGGCTAGCGGGGGGGCCCGAGATACGCAGTATTTT.

The chain couples TRBV5-1 to TRBJ1-1; D not certain. The CDR3 runs 13 residues. Per the germline V gene, CDR1 is SGHRS and CDR2 is YFSETQ. V dropped 4 bases and J dropped 1 base, with 8 bases sitting between them. In DNA form, the CDR3 reads TGCGCCAGCAGCCCCTCAGGGAACACTGAAGCTTTCTTT. It codes for CASSPSGNTEAFF.

The chain has TRBV5-1 and TRBJ1-2; no definite D call. Between the trimmed V and J ends, which lost 4 bases and 3 bases, there was a span of 16 bases. The CDR3 length is 15 residues. Germline CDR1 is SGHRS and CDR2 is YFSETQ. CDR3: CASSPSTTTDYGYTF. In DNA, the CDR3 is TGCGCCAGCAGCCCCTCGACAACAACGGACTATGGCTACACCTTC.

The table lists this clone with a count of one. The rearrangement joins TRBV30 to TRBJ1-1; D possibly corresponds to TRBD1 (6 bases). Germline V gene sequence: CDR1 GTSNPN, CDR2 SVGIG (reference sequence). CDR3 length: 15 amino acids. V was trimmed by 0 bases and J by 7 bases, leaving 18 bases between them. The chain's CDR3 is CAWSVPGQGLGEAFF. The CDR3 nucleotides read TGTGCCTGGAGTGTACCGGGGCAGGGGTTGGGTGAAGCTTTCTTT.

V is TRBV7-9 and J is TRBJ1-2; 7 bases are shared with TRBD1. The CDR3 runs to 16 residues. The germline CDR1 and CDR2 sequences are SEHNR and FQNEAQ (reference sequence). Losses at the gene ends were 5 bases for V and 0 bases for J; bases not matched to a gene: 9. The CDR3 nucleotides are TGTGCCAGCAGCCTCTCAGGGGGGACTCCTAACTATGGCTACACCTTC. This codes for CASSLSGGTPNYGYTF.

The genes are TRBV29-1 and TRBJ2-7; the match to TRBD1 covers 7 bases. CDR3 length: 14 amino acids. Per the germline V gene, CDR1 is SQVTM and CDR2 is ANQGSEA. Trimming took 4 bases from V and 5 from J; bases not matched to a gene: 11. The CDR3 DNA follows: TGCAGCGTTGGGAGTGAGGGGGCGAGCCACGAGCAGTACTTC. Translating it yields CSVGSEGASHEQYF.

V and J are TRBV5-6 and TRBJ1-3; 7 bases agree with TRBD1. V dropped 3 bases and J dropped 1; count of bases not matched to a gene: 10. In germline, CDR1 is SGHDT, CDR2 YYEEEE. The CDR3 has 17 residues. CDR3 sequence: CASSSWTGFISGNTIYF. DNA of the CDR3: TGTGCCAGCAGCTCCTGGACAGGATTTATTTCTGGAAACACCATATATTTT. The full variable domain, in which reference TRBV5-6 and TRBJ1-3 provide the parts outside the CDR3, is DAGVTQSPTHLIKTRGQQVTLRCSPKSGHDTVSWYQQALGQGPQFIFQYYEEEERQRGNFPDRFSGHQFPNYSSELNVNALLLGDSALYLCASSSWTGFISGNTIYFGEGSWLTVV.

This clone was picked up a small number of times. The chain joins TRBV27 to TRBJ1-5; D ambiguous. Trimming removed 0 bases at V and 3 bases at J, with 9 bases between. The CDR3 consists of 15 residues. The germline V gene has CDR1 MNHEY and CDR2 SMNVEV (reference sequence). The CDR3 nucleotides read TGTGCCAGCAGTTTATCCTGGGCAAACAATCAGCCCCAGCATTTT. Its translation: CASSLSWANNQPQHF.